Sequencing of this TCR beta chain was carried out in a study of blood T cell repertoires in COVID-19 (dated by TCRdb to 2018 to 2020). About the study as a whole: Samples from collaborators originated in the United States, Italy and Spain and spanned both the acute and convalescent phases of COVID-19. The material from the prospective study consisted of cDNA or gDNA derived from T cells, B-cell-depleted T cells, or PBMCs. Subjects who had been exposed to COVID-19, were actively infected with it, or had recovered from it provided the deeply sampled blood TCRbeta repertoires that made up the dataset. A freely available public database, intended as a resource for researchers studying the immune response to SARS-CoV-2, is where the repertoires were released. The samples were drawn from the first 160 participants of the ongoing ImmuneRACE study and from 950 to 1,500 subjects provided by 6 global collaborators. Nearly every sample came with metadata listing a de-identified subject ID, COVID-19 status, age in years and sex. Where HLA class I and class II types were available, the types were taken from metadata supplied by the sample provider, not from assay-based typing.

As to this clone: This clone's antigen is unknown. No base-level quality is on record; no much larger clone is a single base apart.

Unmatched junction bases come to 9, with V trimmed by 4 bases and J by 7 bases. Reading from cysteine to phenylalanine, the CDR3 counts 16 amino acids. Only the CDR3 portion is preserved as DNA: 48 bases, with reading frame beginning at the first base. CDR1 and CDR2, looked up from the germline V gene, are SGDLS and YYNGEE. Findings and caveats that apply to the study as a whole: The quantity of clinical and demographic metadata differed by source and by participant and was supplied without curation.

TCRbeta CDR3 regions were amplified from genomic DNA by means of the immunoSEQ Assay, a bias-controlled multiplex PCR. On the authors' methods: The number of nucleated cells in each sample was estimated by amplification of reference gene primers within the assay. To quantify the absolute abundance of each unique TCRbeta CDR3 rearrangement, sequence reads were collapsed and filtered. For each sample, productive Simpson clonality was calculated as the square root of Simpson's diversity index over productive rearrangements. Entries here come from immuneACCESS through TCRdb and include only in-frame sequences with V and J called. Some clones fail to appear in such tables; in the studies checked, an unresolved V gene covers under half of the shortfall, and the cause of the remainder is unknown. V, J and clone size are those of that table, while D and trimming were read from the DNA. In all, the sample holds just over 300,000 clones, and approximately 85% of those were seen once. More than 2% of the sample is taken by the ten largest.

Participants in the prospective study were enrolled through a virtual design, were aged about 18 to 89 years, and lived in 24 United States geographic areas. In the prospective study, cohorts were assigned on the basis of participant-reported clinical history obtained from a screening survey and a study questionnaire. Recovered participants in ImmuneRACE Cohort 3 were defined as having two consecutive negative NP/OP PCR tests, clearance from a healthcare professional, or resolution of symptoms. Each participant in the prospective study had whole blood, serum and a nasopharyngeal or oropharyngeal swab collected by mobile phlebotomists. Additional blood draws and questionnaires over a 2-month period could optionally be provided by prospective study participants. Before DNA extraction, blood samples from the prospective study were shipped at room temperature or frozen.

The source is a young man who had recovered from COVID-19. The sample taken for sequencing was PBMCs or T cells enriched from blood (not recorded which). Rearrangement joined TRBV9 to TRBJ2-2, and TRBD2 matches 11 of the central bases. The CDR3 is CASSSIAGGLNGELFF. The nucleotide sequence reads as follows: TGTGCCAGCAGCTCCATAGCGGGGGGGCTGAACGGGGAGCTGTTTTTT.